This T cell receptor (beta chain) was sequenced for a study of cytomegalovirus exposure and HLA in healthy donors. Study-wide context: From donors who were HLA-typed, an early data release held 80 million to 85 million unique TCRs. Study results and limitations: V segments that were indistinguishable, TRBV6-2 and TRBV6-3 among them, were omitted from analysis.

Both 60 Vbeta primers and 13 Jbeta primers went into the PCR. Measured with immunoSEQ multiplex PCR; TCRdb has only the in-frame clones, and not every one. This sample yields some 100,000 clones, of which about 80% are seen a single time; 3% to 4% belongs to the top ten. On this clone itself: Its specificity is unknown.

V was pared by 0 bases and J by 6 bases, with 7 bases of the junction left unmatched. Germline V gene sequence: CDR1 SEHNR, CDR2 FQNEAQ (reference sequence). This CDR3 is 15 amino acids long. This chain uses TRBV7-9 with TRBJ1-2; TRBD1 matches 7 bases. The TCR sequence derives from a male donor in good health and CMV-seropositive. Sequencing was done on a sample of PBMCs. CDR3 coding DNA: TGTGCCAGCAGCTTAGCAGGGGGCTCCTGGGATGGCTACACCTTC. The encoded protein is CASSLAGGSWDGYTF.